This T cell receptor (beta chain) is from a study of shared clonotypes between healthy human individuals. CDR3 length: 21 residues. Germline CDR1 reads SGDLS; CDR2 reads YYNGEE. The V and J ends lost 4 bases and 1 base, in that order; junction bases with no gene match: 16. Sequenced by immunoSEQ multiplex PCR; TCRdb stores in-frame clones only, minus some. The table records more than 2 million clones, approximately 96% of them present only once. This clone appeared once. Source material: naive CD4+ T cells sorted from blood. The subset: CD45RA+ positively selected. The sequence was collected from a man younger than 30 in good health. The V call is TRBV9, the J call TRBJ2-3, with TRBD2 matching over 15 bases. The CDR3 protein is CASSPPDGTSGRPIGTDTQYF. The CDR3 nucleotides read TGTGCCAGCAGCCCCCCCGATGGGACTAGCGGGAGGCCGATCGGCACAGATACGCAGTATTTT.